The text below deals with one T cell receptor beta chain. Its cognate antigen is unknown. The junction had 7 bases not matched to a gene; V was cut back by 0 bases and J by 6 bases. Per the germline V gene, CDR1 is KGHSH and CDR2 is LQKENI. The length of the CDR3 is 16 residues. The sample comes from a study of graft-versus-host responses after intestinal transplantation. Overall study: Recipients were given multivisceral, liver-intestinal, or isolated intestinal transplants. All recipients were given anti-thymocyte globulin induction, and tacrolimus and steroids were then administered for approximately 3 years.

Here immunoSEQ multiplex PCR was the method, and the copy in TCRdb shows in-frame clones only, minus some. The table has roughly 40,000 clones, 90% to 95% seen once. Findings of the study overall: Recipient marrow harbored GvH clones, some of which surfaced first in ileum or blood. Allografts of one patient group, those with graft-donor T cell macrochimerism, had high graft-versus-host to host-versus-graft clonal ratios.

The chain employs TRBV18 and TRBJ2-3, with 9 bases aligning to TRBD2. The sequencing used PBMCs, collected 524 days after transplant. The origin of this receptor is a human patient who received an intestinal transplant, so some T cells may come from the graft donor. CDR3: CASSPPGLAWTDTQYF. The CDR3 DNA follows: TGTGCCAGCTCACCACCGGGACTAGCATGGACCGATACGCAGTATTTT.